The present TCR beta chain was sequenced within a study of vaccination and CD4 T cells after COVID-19. The treatment: approximately 9-day PBMC culture with coronavirus spike peptide pools or control peptides (ViraFEST assay). Culture of 1.9 million or so PBMCs per well took place with about 9.1 IU/ml IL-2 and roughly 9.8 ug/ml peptide pools. The Oncomine TCR Beta short-read assay was applied to DNA of cultured CD4+ T cells. TCRdb re-called the PCR reads with MiXCR, one entry per CDR3 protein. The profile shows approximately 10,000 distinct CDR3 sequences, 35% to 50% of them singletons. This clonotype was counted only a few times. Its specificity is unknown. The receptor was derived from a human donor who had recovered from COVID-19. The sample comprised CD4+ T cells from blood, cultured in vitro.

The CDR3 nucleotides are TGTGCCAGCAGCTTCGGGACAGGGGGTTCTGGAAACACCATATATTTT. Amino acid sequence: CASSFGTGGSGNTIYF. This chain uses TRBV7-9 with TRBJ1-3; the match to TRBD1 covers 11 bases. Looked up from germline, CDR1 is SEHNR and CDR2 is FQNEAQ (reference sequence). Trimming removed 3 bases from V and 1 base from J; junction bases left unmatched: 2. This CDR3 spans 16 amino acids.